This T cell receptor (beta chain) is drawn from a study of spatial heterogeneity in lung cancer. On the study more broadly: On average, each unique TCR and UMI combination appeared more than ten times in raw reads. Overall study findings and caveats: TCRs found ubiquitously expanded in tumor appeared in blood more at resection than at follow-up.

The CDR3 loop spans 15 amino acids. The germline gives CDR1 LGHDT, CDR2 YNNKEL (reference sequence). The ends were cut back, 1 base at V and 3 bases at J, with 9 bases in the middle. Indicated time point: sample taken at primary tumor resection. Whole RNA, isolated from tumor, nontumor lung or frozen PBMC, was sequenced without prior sorting. MiXCR, applied by TCRdb to the 5' RACE reads, yields one record per CDR3 protein. In the table there are about 42,000 distinct CDR3 sequences, 6.5% to 8% of which are singletons. This clonotype has a count of ten or more. The antigen remains unidentified. The starting material was PBMCs, obtained at surgery. The chain combines TRBV3-1 with TRBJ2-2; TRBD1 is a possible D gene (6 bases). The clonotype was recovered from a female donor with early-stage non-small cell lung cancer. The CDR3 DNA reads TGTGCCAGCAGCCAAGTCCAGGGGTACACCGGGGAGCTGTTTTTT. Its translation is CASSQVQGYTGELFF.